The 2 T cell receptor beta chains below were found in one sample sequenced in a study of T cell repertoires in cytomegalovirus infection. TCRdb fed the reads into MiXCR, producing one record per CDR3 protein. Found here are around 530,000 distinct CDR3 sequences, 15% to 20% of them singletons; the top ten hold about 24%. The sample taken for sequencing was CD8+ T cells from PBMCs. These TCRs come from a human donor in good health (CMV status not recorded). Some clones in this sample may be carry-over from other donors' samples.

As concerns this clonotype: This could be a read error, since a much larger clone is one nucleotide away. This chain connects TRBV2 to TRBJ2-6; no firm D call. V was trimmed by 4 bases and J by 2 bases, leaving 12 bases between them. Germline V lookup: CDR1 SNHLY, CDR2 FYNNEI. The CDR3 spans 16 residues. The CDR3 DNA sequence: TGTGCCAGCAGTGCCCAGACACTTCCTGGGGCCAACGTCCTGACTTTC. Translated: CASSAQTLPGANVLTF.

On this clonotype: Relative to the germline gene, one junction end is altered; a read error may explain this. The chain carries TRBV7-6 and TRBJ2-3, with 7 bases matching TRBD2. The CDR3 is 16 amino acids. The germline CDR1 and CDR2 sequences are SGHVS and FNYEAQ. CDR3 residues: CASSLEWRGRTDTKYF. CDR3 bases: TGTGCAAGCAGCTTAGAGTGGCGGGGGAGAACAGATACGAAGTATTTT.